The T cell receptor beta chain under discussion was sequenced for a study of T cell responses to AZD1222 COVID-19 vaccine. Trimming removed 1 base at V and 2 bases at J, with 2 bases between. CDR1 and CDR2 from the germline V gene are LGHDT and YNNKEL (reference sequence). This CDR3 is built from 12 residues. Only in-frame clones appear in the TCRdb table, and some are missing; sequencing was by immunoSEQ multiplex PCR. The sample includes about 120,000 clones, roughly nine tenths of them seen just once. Source: peripheral blood, taken on day 0 of AZD1222 vaccination. This clonotype was obtained from an adult in good health. The V gene is TRBV3-1 (or the pseudogene TRBV3-2), the J gene TRBJ1-1; D gene ambiguous. Here the CDR3 DNA reads TGTGCCAGCAGCCAAGTTAACACTGAAGCTTTCTTT. Protein product: CASSQVNTEAFF.